This TCR beta chain was sequenced for a study of early T cells in non-severe SARS-CoV-2 infection. A single record per CDR3 protein comes from TCRdb applying MiXCR to the 5' RACE reads. The profile shows some 77,000 distinct CDR3 sequences, 13% of them singletons. Study-level findings and limits: VDJdb-based matching was biased toward anti-spike CD8 responses and missed private and CD4 specificities.

This clonotype appeared a few times. The antigen is not known. The sequence was collected from an adult who was a healthcare worker with PCR-confirmed SARS-CoV-2 infection or an uninfected control (not recorded which). Sequencing was carried out using whole blood.

The CDR3 nucleotides read TGTGCCAGCGCTCCGGACGGAGCCCCTGGGGAGCAGTACTTC. Translated, it gives CASAPDGAPGEQYF. This chain connects TRBV6-5 to TRBJ2-7; no reliable D call. Germline V gene sequence: CDR1 MNHEY, CDR2 SVGAGI. The CDR3 totals 14 residues. Deletions cut 8 bases from V and 7 bases from J, with 21 bases between.